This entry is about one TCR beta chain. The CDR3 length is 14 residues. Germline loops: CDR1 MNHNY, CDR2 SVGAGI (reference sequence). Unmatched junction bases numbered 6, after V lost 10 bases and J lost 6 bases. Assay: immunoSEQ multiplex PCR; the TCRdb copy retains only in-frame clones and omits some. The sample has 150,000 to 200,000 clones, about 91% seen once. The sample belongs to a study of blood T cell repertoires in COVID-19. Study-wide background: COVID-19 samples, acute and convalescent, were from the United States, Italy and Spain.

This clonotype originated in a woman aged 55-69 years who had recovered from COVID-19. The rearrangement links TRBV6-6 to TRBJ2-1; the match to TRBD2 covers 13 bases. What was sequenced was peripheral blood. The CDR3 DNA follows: TGTGCCACCGTACTAGCGGGGGGGCCCAATGAGCAGTTCTTC. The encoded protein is CATVLAGGPNEQFF.